These 23 T cell receptor beta chains originate from one sample sequenced in a study of identical twins. TCRdb recomputed calls from the 5' RACE reads with MiXCR, one row per CDR3 protein. The sample shows fewer than 500,000 distinct CDR3 sequences, around an eighth of them seen only once. The data also belong to a second study, concerning yellow fever vaccine responses in identical twins.

The sequenced sample was CD4+ T cells sorted from blood. Receptors were obtained from a woman between 18 and 30 years old in good health.

V is TRBV20-1 and J is TRBJ2-3; the D gene is possibly TRBD2 (7 bases). Trimming took off 6 bases at V and 4 bases at J, with 20 bases between the two ends. The CDR3 covers 15 residues. In germline, CDR1 is DFQATT, CDR2 SNEGSKA (reference sequence). The CDR3 sequence is CSAIPGAGAADTQYF. CDR3 DNA sequence: TGCAGTGCCATACCAGGGGCGGGGGCGGCAGATACGCAGTATTTT.

This clonotype showed up many times. CDR3 region: CASSLKYEQYF. The CDR3 DNA reads as TGTGCCAGCAGTTTAAAATACGAGCAGTACTTC. The rearrangement joins TRBV7-2 to TRBJ2-7; the D is unclear. V was cut by 6 bases and J by 4 bases, with 7 bases left in between. Germline assignment: CDR1 SGHTA and CDR2 FQGNSA. The CDR3 spans 11 residues. The whole variable domain, filled in from reference TRBV7-2 and TRBJ2-7, reads GAGVSQSPSNKVTEKGKDVELRCDPISGHTALYWYRQSLGQGLEFLIYFQGNSAPDKSGLPSDRFSAERTGGSVSTLTIQRTQQEDSAVYLCASSLKYEQYFGPGTRLTVT.

About this clonotype: Compared with germline, one end of the junction differs, possibly owing to a read error. The rearrangement uses TRBV6-5 and TRBJ1-2, with D maybe TRBD1 (5 bases). The CDR3 sequence is 11 residues long. Germline loops: CDR1 MNHEY, CDR2 SVGAGI. CDR3 sequence (DNA): TGTGCCAACAGTGGGGACGGCGGCTACACCTTC. Translating gives CANSGDGGYTF.

V is TRBV7-9 and J is TRBJ1-1, with 9 nucleotides matching TRBD1. The CDR3 has 12 amino acids. Losses at the gene ends were 1 base for V and 11 bases for J; bases not matched to a gene: 2. CDR1 SEHNR and CDR2 FQNEAQ come from the germline V gene (reference sequence). The CDR3 sequence is CASSLGDREAFF. The CDR3 DNA reads as TGTGCCAGCAGCTTAGGGGACAGGGAGGCTTTCTTT. The entire variable domain, with the rest obtained from reference TRBV7-9 and TRBJ1-1, is as follows: DTGVSQNPRHKITKRGQNVTFRCDPISEHNRLYWYRQTLGQGPEFLTYFQNEAQLEKSRLLSDRFSAERPKGSFSTLEIQRTEQGDSAMYLCASSLGDREAFFGQGTRLTVV.

In this sample, this clonotype turned up many times. The chain combines TRBV7-6 with TRBJ2-2, with D unclear. CDR1 and CDR2 from the germline V gene are SGHVS and FNYEAQ. V lost 6 bases and J 0 bases, leaving 11 bases between the germline ends. CDR3 length: 15 amino acids. The CDR3 DNA sequence: TGTGCCAGCAGTACCACGGCCGCGAACACCGGGGAGCTGTTTTTT. As protein: CASSTTAANTGELFF.

V is TRBV10-3 and J is TRBJ1-1; TRBD1 matches at 7 bases. The CDR3 consists of 15 residues. Per the germline V gene, CDR1 is ENHRY and CDR2 is SYGVKD. J lost 0 bases, V lost 10 bases, and 11 bases had no gene match. This CDR3 is CATRQGLAMNTEAFF. The CDR3 DNA reads as TGTGCCACGCGACAGGGTTTGGCCATGAACACTGAAGCTTTCTTT.

The table lists this clonotype with a few counts. The chain has TRBV14 and TRBJ2-5; 8 bases align to TRBD2. The V and J ends lost 6 bases and 4 bases, in that order; junction bases with no gene match: 10. Germline-derived CDR1 and CDR2 are SGHDN and FVKESK. This CDR3 has 15 residues. This CDR3 reads CASRPTGTRGETQYF. CDR3 in DNA: TGTGCCAGCAGACCCACCGGGACTAGAGGAGAGACCCAGTACTTC.

This chain uses TRBV12-3 or TRBV12-4 with TRBJ1-5; 7 nucleotides line up with TRBD1. This CDR3 is 15 amino acids long. V trimming: 6 bases; J trimming: 3 bases; junction bases outside the gene matches: 8. CDR3 coding DNA: TGTGCCAGCAGATATTCGGGGACAGACAATCAGCCCCAGCATTTT. It encodes CASRYSGTDNQPQHF.

This clonotype occurred a few times. The rearrangement uses TRBV5-1 and TRBJ2-4, with 8 bases that match TRBD1. CDR1 and CDR2 from the germline V gene are SGHRS and YFSETQ. The CDR3 runs to 16 residues. V was pared by 4 bases and J by 0 bases, with 6 bases of the junction left unmatched. CDR3 DNA sequence: TGCGCCAGCAGCAAGGGACAGGTCGTAGCCAAAAACATTCAGTACTTC. Translating it yields CASSKGQVVAKNIQYF.

This clonotype was seen at least ten times. This rearrangement joins TRBV29-1 to TRBJ1-2; D ambiguous. From germline, CDR1 is SQVTM and CDR2 ANQGSEA. The CDR3 runs 13 residues. V dropped 2 bases and J dropped 6 bases, with 13 bases sitting between them. The CDR3 DNA follows: TGCAGCGTTGAAAACCCGAACTCCCATGGCTACACCTTC. It codes for CSVENPNSHGYTF. The variable domain in full, with the rest retrieved from reference TRBV29-1 and TRBJ1-2, is SAVISQKPSRDICQRGTSLTIQCQVDSQVTMMFWYRQQPGQSLTLIATANQGSEATYESGFVIDKFPISRPNLTFSTLTVSNMSPEDSSIYLCSVENPNSHGYTFGSGTRLTVV.

The V and J genes are TRBV2 and TRBJ1-5, with TRBD1 as a possible D gene (5 bases). Between the trimmed V and J ends, which lost 4 bases and 1 base, there was a span of 8 bases. The CDR3 spans 14 residues. Germline V gene data show CDR1 as SNHLY and CDR2 as FYNNEI. The CDR3 bases are TGTGCCAGCAGTGGGGGCGGCAGCAATCAGCCCCAGCATTTT. Translated, it gives CASSGGGSNQPQHF. Together with reference TRBV2 and TRBJ1-5, the CDR3 gives the full variable domain: EPEVTQTPSHQVTQMGQEVILRCVPISNHLYFYWYRQILGQKVEFLVSFYNNEISEKSEIFDDQFSVERPDGSNFTLKIRSTKLEDSAMYFCASSGGGSNQPQHFGDGTRLSIL.

The chain is built from TRBV5-1 and TRBJ1-1; D uncertain. Trimming took 4 bases from V and 5 from J, leaving 12 bases between them. Germline V gives CDR1 SGHRS, CDR2 YFSETQ. The CDR3 contains 13 residues. This chain's CDR3 is CASSQDPGTEAFF. As DNA, the CDR3 is TGCGCCAGCAGCCAGGACCCGGGGACTGAAGCTTTCTTT. Combining the CDR3 with reference TRBV5-1 and TRBJ1-1 gives the whole variable domain KAGVTQTPRYLIKTRGQQVTLSCSPISGHRSVSWYQQTPGQGLQFLFEYFSETQRNKGNFPGRFSGRQFSNSRSEMNVSTLELGDSALYLCASSQDPGTEAFFGQGTRLTVV.

The CDR3 loop reads CASSPGLQVYEQYF. Written as DNA, the CDR3 is TGTGCCAGCAGCCCCGGACTCCAAGTCTACGAGCAGTACTTC. The chain carries TRBV5-5 and TRBJ2-7; a weak D match, TRBD2 (5 bases). Trimming left V 4 bases short and J 3 bases short, with 14 bases between. Germline values: CDR1 SGHKS, CDR2 YYEKEE (reference sequence). The CDR3 length is 14 residues.

This clonotype was counted only a few times. The gene calls are TRBV2 and TRBJ1-4; no clear D gene. The CDR3 runs to 15 residues. Germline assignment: CDR1 SNHLY and CDR2 FYNNEI. Trimming stripped 1 base from V and 4 bases from J, with 10 bases between. CDR3 amino acids: CASSEVPPVNEKLFF. The DNA for the CDR3 is TGTGCCAGCAGTGAAGTTCCGCCGGTTAATGAAAAACTGTTTTTT. The full variable domain, completed using reference TRBV2 and TRBJ1-4, is EPEVTQTPSHQVTQMGQEVILRCVPISNHLYFYWYRQILGQKVEFLVSFYNNEISEKSEIFDDQFSVERPDGSNFTLKIRSTKLEDSAMYFCASSEVPPVNEKLFFGSGTQLSVL.

This clonotype has only a few counts. The chain couples TRBV20-1 to TRBJ2-1; D is ambiguous. Germline lookup yields CDR1 DFQATT and CDR2 SNEGSKA (reference sequence). The CDR3 contains 17 residues. V lost 2 bases, J lost 4 bases, and 21 bases lay in between. CDR3 in DNA: TGCAGTGCTAGAACAAGATACCGGGTACCCCCTTACAATGAGCAGTTCTTC. Translated, it gives CSARTRYRVPPYNEQFF.

The chain couples TRBV6-1 to TRBJ2-2; 9 positions agree with TRBD2. V lost 11 bases, J lost 4 bases, and 20 bases stayed unmatched. The CDR3 sequence is 18 residues long. CDR1 is MNHNS and CDR2 is SASEGT in the germline V gene. The CDR3: CACRPGLARKEGTGELFF. CDR3 DNA sequence: TGTGCCTGCCGACCGGGACTAGCAAGAAAGGAAGGCACCGGGGAGCTGTTTTTT.

This chain connects TRBV7-2 to TRBJ2-7, with 7 positions matching TRBD1. V shed 4 bases and J 2 bases; nucleotides not matched to a gene: 8. Germline values: CDR1 SGHTA, CDR2 FQGNSA. The CDR3 has 15 amino acids. The CDR3 spells CASSSNPTGPYEQYF. In DNA, the CDR3 is TGTGCCAGCAGCTCAAACCCGACAGGGCCCTACGAGCAGTACTTC.

This clonotype was picked up a small number of times. The chain recombines TRBV7-2 with TRBJ2-1, with 8 positions matching TRBD2. This CDR3 is 16 amino acids long. The V segment lost 3 bases and the J segment 6 bases; nucleotides outside the gene matches: 10. In germline, CDR1 is SGHTA, CDR2 FQGNSA. CDR3 sequence (DNA): TGTGCCAGCAGCTTGGTAAGGCTAGCGGGTCGCAATGAGCAGTTCTTC. Amino acid sequence: CASSLVRLAGRNEQFF.

The table lists this clonotype with a few counts. The chain couples TRBV20-1 to TRBJ2-7; the D gene is possibly TRBD1 (5 bases). CDR3 length: 13 residues. The germline CDR1 and CDR2 sequences are DFQATT and SNEGSKA (reference sequence). The germline V and J ends were trimmed by 7 bases and 7 bases, with 20 bases remaining between them. The CDR3 is CSVTPVGPEEQYF. The DNA for the CDR3 is TGCAGTGTCACGCCGGTGGGGCCCGAGGAGCAGTACTTC.

This clonotype showed up many times. This sequence joins TRBV29-1 and TRBJ1-2, with a possible D match to TRBD1 (5 bases). Germline V gene data show CDR1 as SQVTM and CDR2 as ANQGSEA. The V end was cut by 6 bases, the J end by 2 bases, with 16 bases between. There are 14 residues in the CDR3. CDR3: CSVGGLSSNYGYTF. In DNA, the CDR3 is TGCAGCGTGGGGGGTCTGAGCTCCAACTATGGCTACACCTTC.

J is TRBJ2-7 and V is TRBV27, with 8 bases identical to TRBD1. This CDR3 has 16 amino acids. Germline V gene lookup returns CDR1 MNHEY and CDR2 SMNVEV (reference sequence). The V segment lost 1 base and the J segment 4 bases; nucleotides outside the gene matches: 9. Written as DNA, the CDR3 is TGTGCCAGCAGTTTATTAAGGACAGGGACGACTTACGAGCAGTACTTC. Protein sequence: CASSLLRTGTTYEQYF.

This clonotype was seen more than once but under ten times. CDR3 sequence (DNA): TGTGCCACCAGCAGAGCGGCAGGAGGATTTAGTGAAGCTTTCTTT. Translated, it gives CATSRAAGGFSEAFF. The chain combines TRBV15 with TRBJ1-1; D uncertain. In germline, CDR1 is LNHNV, CDR2 YYDKDF (reference sequence). V was shortened by 1 base and J by 7 bases, with 16 bases between the two germline ends. The CDR3 has 15 amino acids.

The chain uses TRBV5-1 and TRBJ1-1; D gene ambiguous. The germline CDR1 and CDR2 sequences are SGHRS and YFSETQ. This CDR3 contains 14 residues. V was shortened by 1 base and J by 11 bases, with 18 bases between the two germline ends. The CDR3 DNA follows: TGCGCCAGCAGCTTGCTGACACCTCTGGATTCGGCTTTCTTT. Translated: CASSLLTPLDSAFF.